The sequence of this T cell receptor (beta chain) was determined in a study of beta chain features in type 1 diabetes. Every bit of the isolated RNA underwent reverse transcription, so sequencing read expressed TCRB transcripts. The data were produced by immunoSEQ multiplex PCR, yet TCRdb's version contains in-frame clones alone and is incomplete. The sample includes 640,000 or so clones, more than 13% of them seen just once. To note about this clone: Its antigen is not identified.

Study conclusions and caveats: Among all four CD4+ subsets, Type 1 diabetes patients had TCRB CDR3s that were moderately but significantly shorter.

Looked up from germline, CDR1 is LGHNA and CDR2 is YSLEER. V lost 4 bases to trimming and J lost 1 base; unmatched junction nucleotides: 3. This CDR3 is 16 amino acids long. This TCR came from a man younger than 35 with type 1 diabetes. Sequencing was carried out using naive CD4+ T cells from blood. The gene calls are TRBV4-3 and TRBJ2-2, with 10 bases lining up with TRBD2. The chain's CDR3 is CASSLLAGGNTGELFF. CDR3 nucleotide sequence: TGCGCCAGCAGCCTTTTAGCGGGGGGGAACACCGGGGAGCTGTTTTTT.